This TCR beta chain was recovered during a study of Graves' ophthalmopathy and Graves' hyperthyroidism. V lost 6 bases to trimming and J lost 0 bases; unmatched junction nucleotides: 3. This CDR3 spans 13 amino acids. CDR1 is SQVTM, CDR2 ANQGSEA, per germline. The study recruited hyperthyroidism patients aged 18 to 65 who were newly diagnosed, under 2 months' duration. Other autoimmune disease, uncontrolled infection, pregnancy and lactation led to exclusion. For repertoire sequencing, the TCR beta CDR3 regions were amplified from RNA transcripts. Second-round multiplex PCR followed a first-round RT-PCR using HTBI primers. TCRdb re-derived calls from the multiplex PCR reads in MiXCR, one entry per CDR3 protein. The sample carries 35,000 to 50,000 distinct CDR3 sequences, approximately 50% recorded once. This clonotype has only one observation.

The sample was peripheral blood. The V call is TRBV29-1, the J call TRBJ2-5, with 8 bases matching TRBD1. This TCR was sampled from an adult woman with stable Graves' hyperthyroidism. CDR3 protein: CSVDRGDQETQYF. The DNA for the CDR3 is TGCAGCGTCGACAGGGGAGACCAAGAGACCCAGTACTTC.